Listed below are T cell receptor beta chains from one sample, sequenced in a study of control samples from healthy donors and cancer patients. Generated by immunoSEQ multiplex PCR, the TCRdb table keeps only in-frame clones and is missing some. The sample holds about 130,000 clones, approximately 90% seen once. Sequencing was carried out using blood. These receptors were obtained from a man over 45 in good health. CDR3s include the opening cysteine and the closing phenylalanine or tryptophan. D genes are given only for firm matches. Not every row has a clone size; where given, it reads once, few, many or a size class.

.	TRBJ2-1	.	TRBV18	CASSPGDYSNEQFF	TGTGCCAGCTCACCAGGGGATTACAGCAATGAGCAGTTCTTC
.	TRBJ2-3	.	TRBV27	CASSFGTPSTDTQYF	TGTGCCAGCAGTTTCGGGACTCCTAGCACAGATACGCAGTATTTT
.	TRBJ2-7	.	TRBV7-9	CASSPSGTLEQYF	TGTGCCAGCAGCCCCTCCGGGACCCTAGAGCAGTACTTC
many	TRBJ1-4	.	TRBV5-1	CASSYSVATNEKLFF	TGCGCCAGCAGCTACTCAGTGGCAACTAATGAAAAACTGTTTTTT
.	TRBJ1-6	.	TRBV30	CAWSLRINSPLHF	TGTGCCTGGAGTCTCCGTATTAATTCACCCCTCCACTTT
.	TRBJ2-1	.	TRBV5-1	CASSLTGDPYIDNEQFF	TGCGCCAGCAGCCTCACCGGGGACCCGTACATTGACAATGAGCAGTTCTTC
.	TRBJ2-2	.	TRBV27	CASSPGLNTGELFF	TGTGCCAGCAGTCCGGGACTGAACACCGGGGAGCTGTTTTTT
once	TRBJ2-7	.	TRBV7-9	CASSRVSYEQYF	TGTGCCAGCAGCCGGGTTTCCTACGAGCAGTACTTC
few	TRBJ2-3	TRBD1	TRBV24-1	CATSDLHGQGDADTQYF	TGTGCCACCAGTGATTTACACGGACAGGGGGACGCAGATACGCAGTATTTT
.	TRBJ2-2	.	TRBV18	CASSPSVLGELFF	TGTGCCAGCTCACCATCGGTGCTCGGGGAGCTGTTTTTT
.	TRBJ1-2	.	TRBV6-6	CASSYGNGYGYTF	TGTGCCAGCAGTTACGGTAACGGCTATGGCTACACCTTC
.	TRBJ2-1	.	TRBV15	CATSRGSNEQFF	TGTGCCACCAGCAGAGGGTCCAATGAGCAGTTCTTC
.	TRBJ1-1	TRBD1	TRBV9	CASSVVGQGGSAFF	TGTGCCAGCAGCGTAGTGGGACAGGGGGGATCAGCTTTCTTT
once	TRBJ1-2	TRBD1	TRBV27	CASSLRQGARGYTF	TGTGCCAGCAGTTTACGACAGGGGGCGCGAGGCTACACCTTC
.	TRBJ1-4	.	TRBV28	CASTAIGGTEKLFF	TGTGCCAGCACCGCCATTGGTGGAACAGAAAAACTGTTTTTT
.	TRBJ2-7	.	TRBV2	CASSAPLTGSYEQYF	TGTGCCAGCAGTGCCCCCCTTACAGGGTCCTACGAGCAGTACTTC
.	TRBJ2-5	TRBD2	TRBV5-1	CATKRGGVEETQYF	TGCGCCACAAAGCGGGGGGGCGTGGAAGAGACCCAGTACTTC
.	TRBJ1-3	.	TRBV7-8	CASSPPASGNTIYF	TGTGCCAGCAGCCCTCCGGCCTCTGGAAACACCATATATTTT
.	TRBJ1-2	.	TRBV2	CASSRGGIYGYTF	TGTGCCAGCAGTAGGGGGGGGATCTATGGCTACACCTTC
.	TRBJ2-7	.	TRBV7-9	CASSLATGDKYEQYF	TGTGCCAGCAGCTTAGCGACAGGCGACAAATACGAGCAGTACTTC
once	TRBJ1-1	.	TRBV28	CASSLSGVINTEAFF	TGTGCCAGCAGTTTATCGGGGGTGATCAACACTGAAGCTTTCTTT
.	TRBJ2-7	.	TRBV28	CASFDKKVHEQYF	TGTGCCTCTTTCGACAAGAAGGTCCACGAGCAGTACTTC
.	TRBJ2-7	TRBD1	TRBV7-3	CASSLKQGLGYEQYF	TGTGCCAGCAGCCTTAAACAGGGGCTGGGCTACGAGCAGTACTTC
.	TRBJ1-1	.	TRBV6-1	CASSEIAGATEAFF	TGTGCCAGCAGTGAAATTGCGGGTGCCACTGAAGCTTTCTTT
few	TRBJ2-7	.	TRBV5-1	CASSFELGGDEQYF	TGCGCCAGCAGCTTTGAATTGGGGGGCGACGAGCAGTACTTC
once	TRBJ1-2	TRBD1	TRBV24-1	CATSDRGHGYTF	TGTGCCACCTCGGACAGGGGCCATGGCTACACCTTC
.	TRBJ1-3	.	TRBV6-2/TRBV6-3	CASSPSRFSGNTIYF	TGTGCCAGCAGTCCCTCCCGGTTCTCTGGAAACACCATATATTTT
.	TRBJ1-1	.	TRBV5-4	CASSFPGTSRNTEAFF	TGTGCCAGCAGCTTCCCCGGGACTTCGCGGAACACTGAAGCTTTCTTT
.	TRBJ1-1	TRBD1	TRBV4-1	CASSQAYRGRTEAFF	TGCGCCAGCAGCCAAGCTTACAGGGGGCGTACTGAAGCTTTCTTT
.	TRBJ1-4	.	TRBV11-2	CASSPEARGGLFF	TGTGCCAGCAGCCCAGAGGCCCGGGGAGGCCTGTTTTTT
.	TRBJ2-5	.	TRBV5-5	CASSFGGQGPQETQYF	TGTGCCAGCAGCTTCGGTGGACAAGGACCTCAAGAGACCCAGTACTTC
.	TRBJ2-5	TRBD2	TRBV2	CASSEGVSGGLLEETQYF	TGTGCCAGCAGTGAAGGGGTTAGCGGGGGGCTCCTGGAAGAGACCCAGTACTTC
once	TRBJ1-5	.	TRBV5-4	CASSFGNQPQHF	TGTGCCAGCAGCTTTGGGAATCAGCCCCAGCATTTT
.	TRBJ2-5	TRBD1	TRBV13	CASSGRDRAETQYF	TGTGCCAGCAGCGGCCGGGACAGGGCTGAGACCCAGTACTTC
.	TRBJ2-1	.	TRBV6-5	CASSPDYNEQFF	TGTGCCAGCAGCCCAGACTACAATGAGCAGTTCTTC
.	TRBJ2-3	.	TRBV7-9	CASSFISADTQYF	TGTGCCAGCAGTTTTATCTCTGCCGATACGCAGTATTTT
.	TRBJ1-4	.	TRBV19	CAKIFHEKLFF	TGTGCCAAAATCTTTCACGAAAAACTGTTTTTT
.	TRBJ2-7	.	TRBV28	CASSLSGTGLYEQYF	TGTGCCAGCAGCCTAAGCGGGACAGGCCTCTACGAGCAGTACTTC
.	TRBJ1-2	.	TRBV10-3	CAISDRLGGYTF	TGTGCCATCAGTGATAGGCTCGGAGGCTACACCTTC
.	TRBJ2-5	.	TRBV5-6	CASSLAGVVAWKTQYF	TGTGCCAGCAGCTTGGCCGGAGTCGTCGCGTGGAAGACCCAGTACTTC
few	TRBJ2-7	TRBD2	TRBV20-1	CSASGLAGASSYEQYF	TGCAGTGCTAGTGGGCTAGCGGGGGCCTCCTCCTACGAGCAGTACTTC
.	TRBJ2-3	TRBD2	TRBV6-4	CASKVLASSTDTQYF	TGTGCCAGCAAAGTACTAGCGTCTAGCACAGATACGCAGTATTTT
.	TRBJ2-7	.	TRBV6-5	CASSPGTLGYEQYF	TGTGCCAGCAGTCCCGGGACATTAGGCTACGAGCAGTACTTC
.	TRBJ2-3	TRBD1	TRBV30	CAGTGAYTDTQYF	TGTGCCGGGACAGGGGCCTACACAGATACGCAGTATTTT
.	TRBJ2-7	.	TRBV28	CASRDGAGVNEQYF	TGTGCCAGCAGGGACGGGGCAGGGGTGAACGAGCAGTACTTC
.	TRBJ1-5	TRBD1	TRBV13	CASSFQGGNQPQHF	TGTGCCAGCAGCTTCCAGGGGGGCAATCAGCCCCAGCATTTT
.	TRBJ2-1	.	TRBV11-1	CASSPRSSGGEQFF	TGTGCCAGCAGCCCACGGAGTTCGGGTGGTGAGCAGTTCTTC
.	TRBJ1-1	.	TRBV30	CAWRRVDRDFEAFF	TGTGCCTGGAGGAGGGTGGACAGAGACTTTGAAGCTTTCTTT
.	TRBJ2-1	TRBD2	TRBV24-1	CATSDPGTSGGNEQFF	TGTGCCACCAGTGATCCCGGGACTAGCGGGGGGAATGAGCAGTTCTTC
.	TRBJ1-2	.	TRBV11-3	CANSQTNAGYGYTF	TGTGCCAACAGCCAAACAAACGCGGGATATGGCTACACCTTC